This entry is about one TCR beta chain. The CDR3 consists of 15 residues. V was shortened by 1 base and J by 8 bases, with 14 bases between the two germline ends. Germline-derived CDR1 and CDR2 are MGHRA and YSYEKL. This entry comes from a study of blood T cell repertoires in COVID-19. Study-wide context: COVID-19 samples collected from the United States, Italy and Spain covered acute and convalescent phases. PBMCs, B-cell-depleted T cells, or T cells provided the cDNA or gDNA that made up the material.

Original handling: Amplification of reference gene primers was used by the study to estimate nucleated cell counts. Data came from immunoSEQ multiplex PCR; TCRdb stores just in-frame clones and leaves some out. From that table come the V and J calls and clone size; the DNA was used to work out D and trimming. The sample holds 150,000 to 200,000 clones, roughly nine tenths seen once. This clonotype was obtained from a man aged 55 to 70 with active or convalescent COVID-19. Sequenced material: peripheral blood. The chain is built from TRBV4-1 and TRBJ1-4; D is ambiguous. CDR3 nucleotide sequence: TGCGCCAGCAGCCAAGTCCCGATGTTCCGGGAAAAACTGTTTTTT. This translates into CASSQVPMFREKLFF.